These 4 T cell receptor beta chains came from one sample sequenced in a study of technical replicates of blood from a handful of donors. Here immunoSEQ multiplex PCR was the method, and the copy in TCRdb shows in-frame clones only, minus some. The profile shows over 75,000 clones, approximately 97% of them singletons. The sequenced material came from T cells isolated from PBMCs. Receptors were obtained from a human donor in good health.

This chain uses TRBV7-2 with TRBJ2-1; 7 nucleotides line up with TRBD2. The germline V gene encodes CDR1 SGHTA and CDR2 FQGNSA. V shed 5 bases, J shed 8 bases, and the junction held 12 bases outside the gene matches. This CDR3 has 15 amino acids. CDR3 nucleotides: TGTGCCAGCAGCCCCTTTGGCGGGAGATTCGATGAGCAGTTCTTC. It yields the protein CASSPFGGRFDEQFF.

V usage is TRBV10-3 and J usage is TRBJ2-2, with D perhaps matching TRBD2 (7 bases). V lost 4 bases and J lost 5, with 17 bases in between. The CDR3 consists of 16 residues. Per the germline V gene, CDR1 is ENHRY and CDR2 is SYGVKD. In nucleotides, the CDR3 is TGTGCCATCAGTGTGGTACCTGCGGGGGCAACCGGGGAGCTGTTTTTT. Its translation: CAISVVPAGATGELFF.

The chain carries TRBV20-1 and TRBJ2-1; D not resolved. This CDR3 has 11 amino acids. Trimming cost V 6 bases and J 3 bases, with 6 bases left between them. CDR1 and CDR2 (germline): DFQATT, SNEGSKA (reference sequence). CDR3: CSARLYNEQFF. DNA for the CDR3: TGCAGTGCGAGGCTCTACAATGAGCAGTTCTTC.

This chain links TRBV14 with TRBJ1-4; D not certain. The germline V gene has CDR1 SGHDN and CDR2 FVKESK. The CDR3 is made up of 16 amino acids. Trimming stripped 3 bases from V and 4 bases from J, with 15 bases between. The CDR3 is CASSQDGLGYNEKLFF. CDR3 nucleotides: TGTGCCAGCAGCCAGGATGGACTCGGGTATAATGAAAAACTGTTTTTT.